The entry that follows covers one T cell receptor (beta chain) sequence. One end of the junction does not line up with germline, which may come from a read error. With a constant-region primer, TCR beta cDNA was made from approximately 510 ng of total RNA. It was through three nested multiplex PCR rounds of slightly modified ARM-PCR that TCR beta libraries arose. TCRdb independently ran MiXCR on the multiplex PCR reads; one entry per CDR3 protein. The sample lists more than 100,000 distinct CDR3 sequences, around 65% seen once, with over 8% in the top ten. The sample is drawn from a study of tumor-infiltrating lymphocytes in primary liver carcinoma. From about 19-30 mg of unsorted bulk tissue, DNA and RNA were co-extracted together. The clonotype comes from a woman in her sixties with primary liver carcinoma and hepatitis B virus infection. The sequencing input was tumor-adjacent normal liver tissue.

In nucleotides, the CDR3 is TGTGCCAGCAGCGGCGGACAGGGGCGAGAGACCCAGTATTTC. As protein: CASSGGQGRETQYF. J is TRBJ2-5 and V is TRBV6-6; TRBD1 matches at 9 bases. Germline CDR1 is MNHNY and CDR2 is SVGAGI (reference sequence). This CDR3 spans 14 amino acids.